This T cell receptor (beta chain) was profiled in a study of T cells after posttransplantation cyclophosphamide. Study-level points and caveats: Blood and skin or GI T cell repertoires showed limited TRB overlap.

The protocol was immunoSEQ multiplex PCR, while the TCRdb copy is restricted to in-frame clones and leaves out a portion. The sample records tens of thousands of clones, around 97% being singletons. Concerning this clone: Its matching antigen is unknown.

CDR3 size: 15 residues. Between the trimmed V and J ends, which lost 0 bases and 5 bases, there was a span of 13 bases. The germline CDR1 and CDR2 sequences are MNHEY and SVGAGI. Cells defined as naive were viable CD3+CD4+ or CD3+CD8+ and CCR7+CD45RA+CD45RO-CD95-CD27+CD28+. The origin of this receptor is a man aged 45-65 years in good health, CMV-negative, and a related stem cell transplant donor. The sample was naive CD4+ T cells sorted from PBMCs. V is TRBV6-5 and J is TRBJ1-2, with a weak D call TRBD1 (5 bases). This CDR3 reads CASSYSQGPGYGYTF. CDR3 DNA sequence: TGTGCCAGCAGTTACTCTCAGGGTCCCGGGTATGGCTACACCTTC.